The clone carrying this TCR beta chain occurred a few times. Antigen: not known. This sample is drawn from a study of T-cell memory formation after mild COVID-19. Overall study: TCR clusters were mostly donor specific. Study-level points and caveats: Clones contracting over day 15 to 85 were CD4/CD8 balanced, with later expanders leaning CD4+.

5'RACE with constant-segment primers yielded barcoded, UMI-tagged TCR alpha and TCR beta cDNA libraries. TCRdb reanalysed the 5' RACE reads using MiXCR and keeps one entry per CDR3 protein. The table records 40,000 to 45,000 distinct CDR3 sequences, 7.3% of them present only once. This CDR3 contains 13 residues. V gave up 5 bases and J gave up 5 bases, with 12 bases separating them. This chain links TRBV12-3 or TRBV12-4 with TRBJ2-5; D gene ambiguous. The sequence came from a man between 18 and 35 years old who had mild COVID-19 (a few samples of this study predate the infection). Cell type and time point are not known. Sequencing used PBMCs or a T cell subset sorted from them (not recorded which). The CDR3 sequence is CASSPTGEETQYF. The DNA of the CDR3 is TGTGCCAGCAGTCCGACTGGAGAGGAGACCCAGTACTTC.